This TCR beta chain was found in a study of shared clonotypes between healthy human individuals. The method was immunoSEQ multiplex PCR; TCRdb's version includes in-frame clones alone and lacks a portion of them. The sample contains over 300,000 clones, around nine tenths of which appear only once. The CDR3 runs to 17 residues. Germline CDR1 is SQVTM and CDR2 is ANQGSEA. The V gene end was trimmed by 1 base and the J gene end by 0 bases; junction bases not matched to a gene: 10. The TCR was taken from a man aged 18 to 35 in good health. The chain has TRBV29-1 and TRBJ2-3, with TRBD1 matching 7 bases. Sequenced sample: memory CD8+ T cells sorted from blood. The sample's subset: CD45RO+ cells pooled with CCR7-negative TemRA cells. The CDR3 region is CSVEGLQGRVSTDTQYF. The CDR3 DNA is TGCAGCGTTGAAGGGTTACAGGGGCGAGTTAGCACAGATACGCAGTATTTT.